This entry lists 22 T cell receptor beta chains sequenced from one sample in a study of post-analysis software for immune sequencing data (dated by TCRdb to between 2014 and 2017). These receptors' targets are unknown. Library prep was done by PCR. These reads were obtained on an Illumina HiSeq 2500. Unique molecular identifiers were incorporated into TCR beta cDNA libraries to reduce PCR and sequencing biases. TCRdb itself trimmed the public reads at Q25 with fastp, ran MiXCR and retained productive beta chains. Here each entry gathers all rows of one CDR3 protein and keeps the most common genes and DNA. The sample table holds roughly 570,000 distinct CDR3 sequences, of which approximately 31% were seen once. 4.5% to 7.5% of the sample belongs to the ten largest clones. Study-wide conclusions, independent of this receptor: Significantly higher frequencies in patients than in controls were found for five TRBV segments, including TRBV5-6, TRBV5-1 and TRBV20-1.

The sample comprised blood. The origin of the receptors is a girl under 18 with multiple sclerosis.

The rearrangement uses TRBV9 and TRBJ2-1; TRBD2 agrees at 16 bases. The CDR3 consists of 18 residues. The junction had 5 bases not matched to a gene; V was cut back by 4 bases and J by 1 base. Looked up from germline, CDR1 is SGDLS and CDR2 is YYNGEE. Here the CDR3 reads CASSQGLAGGESYNEQFF. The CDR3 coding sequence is TGTGCCAGCAGCCAGGGACTAGCGGGGGGGGAATCCTACAATGAGCAGTTCTTC.

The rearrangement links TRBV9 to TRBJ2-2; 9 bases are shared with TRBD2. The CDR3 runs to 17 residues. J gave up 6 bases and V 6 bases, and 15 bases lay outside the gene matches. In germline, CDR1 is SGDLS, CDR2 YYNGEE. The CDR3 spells CASTLAGTSFRSGELFF. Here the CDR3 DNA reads TGTGCCAGCACCCTAGCTGGGACTAGCTTCAGGTCCGGGGAGCTGTTTTTT.

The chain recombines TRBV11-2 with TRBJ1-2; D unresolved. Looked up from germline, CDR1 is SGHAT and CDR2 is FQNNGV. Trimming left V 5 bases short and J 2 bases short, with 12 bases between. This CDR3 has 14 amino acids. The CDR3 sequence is CASSTSDSNYGYTF. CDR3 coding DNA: TGTGCCAGCAGCACGTCGGACTCGAACTATGGCTACACCTTC.

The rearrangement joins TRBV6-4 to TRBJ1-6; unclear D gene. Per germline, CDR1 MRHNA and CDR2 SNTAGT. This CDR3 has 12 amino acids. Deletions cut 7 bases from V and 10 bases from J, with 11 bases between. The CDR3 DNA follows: TGTGCCAGCAACCCAAATCCCTCACCCCTCCACTTT. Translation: CASNPNPSPLHF.

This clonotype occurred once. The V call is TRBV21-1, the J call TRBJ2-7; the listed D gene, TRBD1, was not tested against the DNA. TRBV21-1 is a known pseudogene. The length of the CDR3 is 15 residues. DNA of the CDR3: TGTGCCAGCAGCAAAGGGGGACAGGCCCCCTACGAGCAGTACTTC. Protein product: CASSKGGQAPYEQYF.

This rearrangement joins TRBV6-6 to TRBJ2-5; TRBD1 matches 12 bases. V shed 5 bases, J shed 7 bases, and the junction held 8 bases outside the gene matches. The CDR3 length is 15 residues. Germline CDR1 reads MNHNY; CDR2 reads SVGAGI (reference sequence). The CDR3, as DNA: TGTGCCAGCAGTGCCCCGGGACAGGGGGCTGGGACCCAGTACTTC. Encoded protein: CASSAPGQGAGTQYF.

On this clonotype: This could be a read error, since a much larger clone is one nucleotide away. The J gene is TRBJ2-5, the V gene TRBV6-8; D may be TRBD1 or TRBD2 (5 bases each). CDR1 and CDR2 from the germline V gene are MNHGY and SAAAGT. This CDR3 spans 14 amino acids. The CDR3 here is CAGSYSGQQETQYF. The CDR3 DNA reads TGTGCCGGCAGTTACTCGGGGCAGCAAGAGACCCAGTACTTC.

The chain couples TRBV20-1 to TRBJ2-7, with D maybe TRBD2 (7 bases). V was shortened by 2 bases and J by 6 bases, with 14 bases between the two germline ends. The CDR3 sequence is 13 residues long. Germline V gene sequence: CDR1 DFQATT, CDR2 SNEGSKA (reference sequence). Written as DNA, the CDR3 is TGCAGTGCTAGAAGGGGGGGGGTGAGCGAGCAGTACTTC. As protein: CSARRGGVSEQYF.

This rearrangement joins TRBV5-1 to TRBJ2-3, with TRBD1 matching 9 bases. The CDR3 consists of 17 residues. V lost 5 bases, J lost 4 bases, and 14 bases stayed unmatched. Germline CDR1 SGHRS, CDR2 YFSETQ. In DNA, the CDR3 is TGCGCCAGCAGTCGGGGGAGACGGGACAGGGAGGCAGATACGCAGTATTTT. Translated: CASSRGRRDREADTQYF.

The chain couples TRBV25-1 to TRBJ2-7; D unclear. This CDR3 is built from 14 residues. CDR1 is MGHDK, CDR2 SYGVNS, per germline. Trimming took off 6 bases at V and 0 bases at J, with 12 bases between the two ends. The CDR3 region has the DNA TGTGCCAGCAGCCATCTAGTCTCCTCCTACGAGCAGTACTTC. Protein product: CASSHLVSSYEQYF.

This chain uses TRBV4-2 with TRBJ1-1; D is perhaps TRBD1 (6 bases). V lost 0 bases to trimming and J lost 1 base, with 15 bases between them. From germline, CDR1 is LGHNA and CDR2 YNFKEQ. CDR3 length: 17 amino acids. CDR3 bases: TGTGCCAGCAGCCAAGACCAGGGGACCTACCAGAACACTGAAGCTTTCTTT. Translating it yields CASSQDQGTYQNTEAFF.

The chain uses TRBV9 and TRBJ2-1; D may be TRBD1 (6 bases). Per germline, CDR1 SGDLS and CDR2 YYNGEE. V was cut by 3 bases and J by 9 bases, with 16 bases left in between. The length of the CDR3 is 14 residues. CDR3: CASSALQGAGEQFF. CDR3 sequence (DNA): TGTGCCAGCAGCGCTTTACAGGGAGCTGGTGAGCAGTTCTTC.

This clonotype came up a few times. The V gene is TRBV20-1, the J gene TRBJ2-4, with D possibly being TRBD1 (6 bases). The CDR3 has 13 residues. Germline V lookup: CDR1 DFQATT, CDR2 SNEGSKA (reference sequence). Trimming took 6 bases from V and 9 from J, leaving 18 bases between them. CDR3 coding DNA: TGCAGTGCGCCACCCACAGGGAGCGGCATTCAGTACTTC. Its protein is CSAPPTGSGIQYF.

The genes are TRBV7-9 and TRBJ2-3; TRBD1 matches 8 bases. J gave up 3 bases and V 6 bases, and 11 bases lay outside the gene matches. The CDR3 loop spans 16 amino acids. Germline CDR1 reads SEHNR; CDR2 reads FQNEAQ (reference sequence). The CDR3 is CASRPQGDRQTDTQYF. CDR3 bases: TGTGCCAGCAGGCCACAGGGGGATCGACAGACAGATACGCAGTATTTT.

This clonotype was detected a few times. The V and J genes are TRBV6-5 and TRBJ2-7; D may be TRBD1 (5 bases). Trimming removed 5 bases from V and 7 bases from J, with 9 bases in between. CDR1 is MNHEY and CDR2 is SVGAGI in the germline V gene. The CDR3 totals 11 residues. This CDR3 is CASSDSWEQYF. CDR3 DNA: TGTGCCAGCAGTGACAGTTGGGAGCAGTACTTC.

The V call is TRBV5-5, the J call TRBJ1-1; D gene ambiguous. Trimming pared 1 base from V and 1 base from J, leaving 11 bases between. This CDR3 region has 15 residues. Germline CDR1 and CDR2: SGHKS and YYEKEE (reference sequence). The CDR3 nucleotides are TGTGCCAGCAGCTTGAATAGGCAGCAGAACACTGAAGCTTTCTTT. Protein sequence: CASSLNRQQNTEAFF.

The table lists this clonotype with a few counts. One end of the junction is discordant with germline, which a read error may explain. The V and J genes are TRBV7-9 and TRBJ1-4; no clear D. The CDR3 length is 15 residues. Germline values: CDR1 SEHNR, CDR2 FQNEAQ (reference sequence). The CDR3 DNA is TGTGCCAGCTGCTTGGGTCGGATAACTAATGAAAAACTGTTTTTT. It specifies CASCLGRITNEKLFF. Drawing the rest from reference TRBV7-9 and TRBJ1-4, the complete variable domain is DTGVSQNPRHKITKRGQNVTFRCDPISEHNRLYWYRQTLGQGPEFLTYFQNEAQLEKSRLLSDRFSAERPKGSFSTLEIQRTEQGDSAMYLCASCLGRITNEKLFFGSGTQLSVL.

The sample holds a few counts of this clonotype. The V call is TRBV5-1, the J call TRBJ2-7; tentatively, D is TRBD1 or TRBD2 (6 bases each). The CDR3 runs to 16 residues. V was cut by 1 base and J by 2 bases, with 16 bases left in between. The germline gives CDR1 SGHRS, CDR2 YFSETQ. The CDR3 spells CASSLFSGRGAYEQYF. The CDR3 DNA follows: TGCGCCAGCAGCTTGTTTTCCGGTAGGGGGGCCTACGAGCAGTACTTC.

The CDR3 DNA follows: TGCAGCACCAAGGGGGTCGGCACCTATGGCTACACCTTC. As protein: CSTKGVGTYGYTF. The chain joins TRBV29-1 to TRBJ1-2; TRBD1 is a possible D gene (6 bases). CDR1 and CDR2 (germline): SQVTM, ANQGSEA. CDR3 length equals 13 residues. V lost 8 bases to trimming and J lost 4 bases, with 17 bases between them.

CDR3 loop: CASSPPGQGKEQFF. DNA of the CDR3: TGCGCCAGCAGCCCCCCGGGACAGGGAAAAGAGCAGTTCTTC. The gene calls are TRBV5-1 and TRBJ2-1, with 9 bases lining up with TRBD1. Germline CDR1 SGHRS, CDR2 YFSETQ. V lost 4 bases to trimming and J lost 10 bases; unmatched junction nucleotides: 9. The CDR3 is made up of 14 amino acids.

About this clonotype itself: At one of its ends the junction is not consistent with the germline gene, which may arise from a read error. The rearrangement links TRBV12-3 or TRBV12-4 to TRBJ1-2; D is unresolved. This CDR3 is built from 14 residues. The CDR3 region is CASRNGRGNYGHTF. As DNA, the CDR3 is TGTGCCAGCAGGAACGGCCGTGGTAACTATGGCCACACCTTC.

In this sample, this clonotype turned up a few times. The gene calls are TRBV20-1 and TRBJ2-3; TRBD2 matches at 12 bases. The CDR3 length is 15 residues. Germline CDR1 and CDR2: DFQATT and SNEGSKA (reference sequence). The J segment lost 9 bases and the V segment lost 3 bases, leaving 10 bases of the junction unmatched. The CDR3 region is CSASPLAGGPGTQYF. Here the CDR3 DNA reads TGCAGTGCTAGCCCCCTAGCGGGGGGGCCAGGGACGCAGTATTTT.